The T cell receptor beta chain under discussion was sequenced for a study of response to subunit inactivated influenza vaccine. Study conclusions and caveats: Few new T cells, the authors suggested, are recruited by each seasonal influenza vaccination.

CDR3 length equals 14 residues. V was pared by 3 bases and J by 6 bases, with 3 bases of the junction left unmatched. CDR1 is KGHDR, CDR2 SFDVKD, per germline. In this sample, this clonotype turned up a few times. Antigen unknown. TCRdb independently ran MiXCR on the RT-PCR reads; one entry per CDR3 protein. Of roughly 780,000 distinct CDR3 sequences in the sample, approximately 17% were seen once. This TCR derives from a man aged 45-65 years who received an inactivated influenza vaccine. The chain uses TRBV24-1 and TRBJ2-3; 9 nucleotides line up with TRBD2. The sample in question was PBMCs from blood, obtained around 5 days after vaccination. The CDR3, as DNA: TGTGCCACCAGTGATACCGGGACTAGCGATACGCAGTATTTT. Translated, it gives CATSDTGTSDTQYF.